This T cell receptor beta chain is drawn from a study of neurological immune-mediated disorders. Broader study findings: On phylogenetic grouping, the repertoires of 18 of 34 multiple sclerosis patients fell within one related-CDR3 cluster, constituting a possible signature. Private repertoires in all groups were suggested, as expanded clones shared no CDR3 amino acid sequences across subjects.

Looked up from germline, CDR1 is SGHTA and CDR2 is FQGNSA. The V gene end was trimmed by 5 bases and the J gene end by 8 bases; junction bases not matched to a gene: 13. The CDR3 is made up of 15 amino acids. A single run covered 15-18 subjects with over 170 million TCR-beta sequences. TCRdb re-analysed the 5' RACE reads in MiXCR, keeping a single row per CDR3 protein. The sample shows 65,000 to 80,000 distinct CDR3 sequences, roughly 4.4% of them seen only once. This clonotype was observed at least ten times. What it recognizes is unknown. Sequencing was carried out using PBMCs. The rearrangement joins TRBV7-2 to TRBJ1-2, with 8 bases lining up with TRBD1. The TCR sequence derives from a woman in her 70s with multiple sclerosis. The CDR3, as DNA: TGTGCCAGCAGCCTCCGCAGGACAGGGCAGGGCGGCTACACCTTC. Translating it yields CASSLRRTGQGGYTF. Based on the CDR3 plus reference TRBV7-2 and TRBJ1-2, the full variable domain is GAGVSQSPSNKVTEKGKDVELRCDPISGHTALYWYRQSLGQGLEFLIYFQGNSAPDKSGLPSDRFSAERTGGSVSTLTIQRTQQEDSAVYLCASSLRRTGQGGYTFGSGTRLTVV.